This record looks at one T cell receptor (beta chain) sequence and its context. What it recognizes is unknown. The source of the sample is a study of Ad26.COV2.S vaccination and SARS-CoV-2 variants. Across the whole study: Doses of Ad26.COV2.S were injected into muscle once or twice, 56 days apart.

Repertoires were generated with immunoSEQ multiplex PCR, while TCRdb's copy carries only in-frame clones and drops some. The sample has about 680,000 clones, 89% seen once. Described treatment: around 19 received Ad26.COV2.S at low or high dose, single or two shots; 5 received placebo; per-sample allocation not given. Specimens were obtained on day 63 following the first vaccine or placebo injection. Boston provided a donor who was an adult aged 18-55 years. Findings and caveats of the study: Similar non-spike TCR breadth was seen in vaccine and placebo recipients.

The CDR3 extends over 17 amino acids. CDR1 and CDR2 from the germline V gene are SEHNR and FQNEAQ (reference sequence). Trimming removed 6 bases from V and 2 bases from J; junction bases left unmatched: 12. The chain carries TRBV7-9 and TRBJ2-7; 11 bases are a match to TRBD1. Sequencing used peripheral blood, obtained in a trial of Ad26.COV2.S vaccine versus placebo. The clonotype was recovered from a person between 18 and 65 years old who received the Ad26.COV2.S COVID-19 vaccine or a placebo. CDR3 nucleotides: TGTGCCAGCAGTTCCCGGACAGGGGGCGTTGAAACCTACGAGCAGTACTTC. This codes for CASSSRTGGVETYEQYF. The whole variable domain, remainder taken from reference TRBV7-9 and TRBJ2-7, is DTGVSQNPRHKITKRGQNVTFRCDPISEHNRLYWYRQTLGQGPEFLTYFQNEAQLEKSRLLSDRFSAERPKGSFSTLEIQRTEQGDSAMYLCASSSRTGGVETYEQYFGPGTRLTVT.